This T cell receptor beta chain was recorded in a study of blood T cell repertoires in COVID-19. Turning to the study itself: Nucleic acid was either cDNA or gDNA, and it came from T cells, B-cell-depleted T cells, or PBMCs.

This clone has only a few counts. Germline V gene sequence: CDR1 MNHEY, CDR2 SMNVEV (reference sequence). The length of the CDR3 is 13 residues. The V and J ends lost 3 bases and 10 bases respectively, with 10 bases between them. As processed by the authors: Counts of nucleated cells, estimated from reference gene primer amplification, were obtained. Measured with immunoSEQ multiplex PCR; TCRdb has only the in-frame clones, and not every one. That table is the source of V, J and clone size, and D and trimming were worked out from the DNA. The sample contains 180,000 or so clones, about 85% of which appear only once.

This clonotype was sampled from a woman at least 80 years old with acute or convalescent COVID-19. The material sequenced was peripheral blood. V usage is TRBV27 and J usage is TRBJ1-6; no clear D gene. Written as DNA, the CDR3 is TGTGCCAGCAGTTTTGACCCGGGGTCACCCCTCCACTTT. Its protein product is CASSFDPGSPLHF.